Sequencing of this T cell receptor beta chain was carried out in a study of blood T cell repertoires in COVID-19. V gave up 6 bases and J gave up 8 bases; unmatched junction bases: 20. Germline lookup yields CDR1 SGHVS and CDR2 FQNEAQ. The length of the CDR3 is 17 residues. Participant ages covered roughly 18 to 89 years across about two dozen US areas. Which cohort a participant joined came from the clinical history participants gave. Authors' methods: Amplified reference gene primers provided the basis for estimating nucleated cell counts. Profiled with immunoSEQ multiplex PCR; TCRdb holds only in-frame clones, not every one. V, J and clone size were drawn from that table, and D and trimming were deduced from the DNA. The table includes hundreds of thousands of clones, approximately 85% detected once.

This sequence originates from a woman aged 25 to 45 who had recovered from COVID-19. The sequencing sample was made of PBMCs or T cells enriched from blood (not recorded which). This sequence joins TRBV7-8 and TRBJ1-1, with 8 bases identical to TRBD1. CDR3 DNA sequence: TGTGCCAGCAGTTACTATTTTCTGGCGACAGGGGCCCCCGAAGCTTTCTTT. Translating it yields CASSYYFLATGAPEAFF.